The present TCR beta chain was sequenced within a study of high-grade serous ovarian cancer treatment subgroups. Study as a whole: On average, 14,192 reads and 6,000 to 8,000 unique TCR beta rearrangements were obtained per sample.

Tumor samples were taken before definitive surgery or chemotherapy. The germline V and J ends were trimmed by 2 bases and 5 bases, with 4 bases remaining between them. The CDR3 length is 12 residues. Germline CDR1 is MDHEN and CDR2 is SYDVKM. Sequencing used immunoSEQ multiplex PCR; TCRdb keeps in-frame clones, though not all of them. The sample lists around 9,500 clones, around nine tenths seen once, with 1.7% in the top ten. Sequencing was performed on tumor tissue. The chain has TRBV28 and TRBJ1-5; D gene unclear. The TCR was taken from a human donor with high-grade serous ovarian cancer. The CDR3 coding sequence is TGTGCCAGCAGTTTACTCGATCAGCCCCAGCATTTT. Amino acids: CASSLLDQPQHF.